This T cell receptor beta chain stems from a study of shared clonotypes between healthy human individuals. Naive CD8 cells, CD45RO-negative and positively selected for CCR7, excluded terminally differentiated effector memory CD45RA+ cells. Germline CDR1 reads SGDLS; CDR2 reads YYNGEE. The CDR3 is 14 amino acids. Trimming cost V 3 bases and J 4 bases; bases outside gene matches: 6. The table came from immunoSEQ multiplex PCR; TCRdb's copy has only in-frame clones and leaves some out. The data contain some 2 million clones, roughly 94% of them singletons. The rearrangement links TRBV9 to TRBJ1-2; 7 nucleotides agree with TRBD1. The receptor was isolated from a man between 18 and 35 years old in good health. The sequencing input was naive CD8+ T cells sorted from blood. CDR3 nucleotide sequence: TGTGCCAGCAGCGCGACAGGGTTTCCCTATGGCTACACCTTC. As protein: CASSATGFPYGYTF.